This is a list of T cell receptor beta chains from one sample in a study of T cell responses to AZD1222 COVID-19 vaccine. Profiling relied on immunoSEQ multiplex PCR, and the TCRdb table lists in-frame clones only, not all of them. The table records 95,000 to 100,000 clones, roughly nine tenths of them present only once. The starting material was peripheral blood, obtained on day 0 of AZD1222 vaccination. These receptors originate from an adult in good health. Both conserved end residues are part of each CDR3. A D gene is named only where the DNA matches it firmly. Clone size is not always given. Where it is, it says once, few, many or a class for expanded clones.

.,TRBV4-2,.,TRBJ1-3,TGTGCCAGCAGTCGCAGGACGGAGTACTCTGGAAACACCATATATTTT,CASSRRTEYSGNTIYF
TRBD1,TRBV11-2,once,TRBJ1-2,TGTGCCAGCAGCTCATTTTCGGGACAGGATAACTATGGCTACACCTTC,CASSSFSGQDNYGYTF
TRBD1,TRBV29-1,.,TRBJ1-1,TGCAGCGTTGAAAATCAGGGGGGAGAAGCTTTCTTT,CSVENQGGEAFF
.,TRBV9,.,TRBJ1-2,TGTGCCAGCAGCGTAATACAGGGACCATTTTCAGGCGGCTACACCTTC,CASSVIQGPFSGGYTF
TRBD2,TRBV9,.,TRBJ2-3,TGTGCCAGCAGCGTAGACGGGGGGGCCAGCACAGATACGCAGTATTTT,CASSVDGGASTDTQYF
TRBD1,TRBV5-1,.,TRBJ2-7,TGCGCCAGCAGCTTTCGAGACAGGGGACTTGACGAGCAGTACTTC,CASSFRDRGLDEQYF
TRBD2,TRBV3-1/TRBV3-2,.,TRBJ2-5,TGTGCCAGCAGCCGTCGGACTAGCGAGGAGACCCAGTACTTC,CASSRRTSEETQYF
.,TRBV28,.,TRBJ1-1,TGTGCCACCGGGACGTCTAACACTGAAGCTTTCTTT,CATGTSNTEAFF
.,TRBV6-5,.,TRBJ2-3,TGTGCCAGCAGTTACTCGGGAAAAGGGGGCACAGATACGCAGTATTTT,CASSYSGKGGTDTQYF
TRBD1,TRBV6-1,.,TRBJ2-7,TGTGCCAGCACCCTGACAGGGTCCGAGCAGTACTTC,CASTLTGSEQYF
.,TRBV3-1/TRBV3-2,.,TRBJ1-2,TGTGCCAGCAGCCAAGCTGTCGCCACGGGGAACTATGGCTACACCTTC,CASSQAVATGNYGYTF
.,TRBV7-9,.,TRBJ1-1,TGTGCCAGCAGCTTAGACTGGAGCACTGAAGCTTTCTTT,CASSLDWSTEAFF
.,TRBV4-1,few,TRBJ1-6,TGCGCCAGCAGCCCGAGCCGGGCCATTATCGATTCACCCCTCCACTTT,CASSPSRAIIDSPLHF
.,TRBV7-3,.,TRBJ2-1,TGTGCCAGCAGCCAGGACAAGAGCTCCTACAATGAGCAGTTCTTC,CASSQDKSSYNEQFF
TRBD1,TRBV11-2,.,TRBJ1-4,TGTGCCAGCAGCTTTGAACAGGGGGCAACTAATGAAAAACTGTTTTTT,CASSFEQGATNEKLFF
.,TRBV28,.,TRBJ1-5,TGTGCCAGCAGTGAGCGGCAGGGTTACCAGCCCCAGCATTTT,CASSERQGYQPQHF
TRBD1,TRBV25-1,.,TRBJ2-7,TGTGCCAGCAAGGGGGCGACGGGCGAGCAGTACTTC,CASKGATGEQYF
TRBD1,TRBV11-3,.,TRBJ2-1,TGTGCCAGCAGCTCAATGGACAGGGAGCAGTTCTTC,CASSSMDREQFF
TRBD1,TRBV25-1,.,TRBJ1-1,TGTGCCAGCAGTGAATTTGAGGGGGCGTTTACTGAAGCTTTCTTT,CASSEFEGAFTEAFF
.,TRBV28,few,TRBJ1-2,TGTGCCAGCAGCTGGCAAAGCGATAACTATGGCTACACCTTC,CASSWQSDNYGYTF
TRBD1,TRBV7-9,.,TRBJ2-7,TGTGCCAGCAGCCTGGACAGGGAGGAGCAGTACTTC,CASSLDREEQYF
.,TRBV29-1,.,TRBJ2-4,TGCAGCGTTGCCAGGGATAGCAACATTCAGTACTTC,CSVARDSNIQYF
TRBD1,TRBV6-5,.,TRBJ1-5,TGTGCCAGCACCTCGACCGACAGGGGCGAGGGCCCCCAGCATTTT,CASTSTDRGEGPQHF
.,TRBV28,.,TRBJ1-1,TGTGCCAGCGGGCAATTCGGGGCGATGGCTTTCTTT,CASGQFGAMAFF
TRBD1,TRBV4-1,.,TRBJ1-4,TGCGCCAGCAGCCAAGGACGGGGACAGGAGAATGAAAAACTGTTTTTT,CASSQGRGQENEKLFF
.,TRBV11-2,.,TRBJ2-2,TGTGCCAGCGCGGGTTCGAACACCGGGGAGCTGTTTTTT,CASAGSNTGELFF
.,TRBV29-1,once,TRBJ1-1,TGCAGCGTTGTTGAGAGGGCCACCACTGAAGCTTTCTTT,CSVVERATTEAFF
.,TRBV23-1,.,TRBJ1-1,TGCGCCAGCAGTCAATCCAAGGGGAACACTGAAGCTTTCTTT,CASSQSKGNTEAFF
TRBD2,TRBV27,.,TRBJ2-2,TGTGCCAGCACATCGCTAGCGGGTGCCGGGGAGCTGTTTTTT,CASTSLAGAGELFF
.,TRBV6-5,.,TRBJ1-1,TGTGCCAGCAGTTATTACGCCAGGGGAGAGGGCACTGAAGCTTTCTTT,CASSYYARGEGTEAFF
.,TRBV6-5,.,TRBJ1-6,TGTGCCAGCGGGGGGGTTCTAAATTCACCCCTCCACTTT,CASGGVLNSPLHF
TRBD1,TRBV3-1/TRBV3-2,.,TRBJ2-2,TGTGCCAGCATAAAACAGGGGACCGGGGAGCTGTTTTTT,CASIKQGTGELFF
.,TRBV11-2,.,TRBJ2-3,TGTGCCAGCAGCACCCGGGGCACAGGTCTGGATACGCAGTATTTT,CASSTRGTGLDTQYF
.,TRBV19,few,TRBJ2-1,TGTGCCAGTAGTATATTCTATGAGCAGTTCTTC,CASSIFYEQFF
TRBD1,TRBV3-1/TRBV3-2,medium-sized,TRBJ1-2,TGTGCCAGCAGCCCTCGACAGGGTTCCTATGGCTACACCTTC,CASSPRQGSYGYTF
.,TRBV10-3,.,TRBJ1-2,TGTGCCATCAGTGAAAACAGGGACAACTATGGCTACACCTTC,CAISENRDNYGYTF
.,TRBV29-1,.,TRBJ2-7,TGCAGCGCATCTCTAGCGCGGGATACCGAGCAGTACTTC,CSASLARDTEQYF
TRBD1,TRBV5-6,.,TRBJ1-5,TGTGCCAGCAGCTTGGAAGGGGACAGAAGGCAGCCCCAGCATTTT,CASSLEGDRRQPQHF
.,TRBV28,.,TRBJ2-3,TGTGCCAGCAGCCTGGTGACAGGTCTCACAGATACGCAGTATTTT,CASSLVTGLTDTQYF
TRBD1,TRBV5-1,.,TRBJ2-7,TGCGCCAGCAGCCTGCTAGGACAGGGTAGCTACGAGCAGTACTTC,CASSLLGQGSYEQYF
TRBD1,TRBV6-5,.,TRBJ1-5,TGTGCCAGCAGAGGACAGGTCAACAATCAGCCCCAGCATTTT,CASRGQVNNQPQHF
.,TRBV20-1,.,TRBJ1-1,TGCAGTGCTAGTGAACGAATTGGAGCTTTCTTT,CSASERIGAFF
.,TRBV24-1,.,TRBJ1-1,TGTGCCACCAGTGATTCACGGGGGGGCGCGACTGAAGCTTTCTTT,CATSDSRGGATEAFF
TRBD1,TRBV6-1,.,TRBJ1-3,TGTGCCAGCAGTGAGCGGACAGGGTCTGGAAACACCATATATTTT,CASSERTGSGNTIYF
.,TRBV5-1,.,TRBJ1-1,TGCGCCAGCAGCTTGGCCGGCAGTGTGAACACTGAAGCTTTCTTT,CASSLAGSVNTEAFF
.,TRBV30,.,TRBJ2-4,TGTGCCTGGAGATCCGGCCCGCTAGCCAAAAACATTCAGTACTTC,CAWRSGPLAKNIQYF
TRBD1,TRBV4-1,.,TRBJ1-2,TGCGCCAGCAGCCTCCGACAGGGCTCCCTCGCTAACTATGGCTACACCTTC,CASSLRQGSLANYGYTF
.,TRBV24-1,.,TRBJ2-2,TGTGCCACCAGTGATTTTGACAGGACGAACACCGGGGAGCTGTTTTTT,CATSDFDRTNTGELFF
.,TRBV7-7,.,TRBJ2-5,TGTGCCAGCAGCCTCGGGACAGCGTTGGGAGGTGGGCTAGAGACCCAGTACTTC,CASSLGTALGGGLETQYF
.,TRBV4-2,.,TRBJ1-1,TGTGCCAGCAGCCAAGATTTACTAGCGGTGGGAGCTTTCTTT,CASSQDLLAVGAFF
.,TRBV3-1/TRBV3-2,few,TRBJ1-2,TGTGCCAGCAGCCAAAGGGTCCTGGGGAACTATGGCTACACCTTC,CASSQRVLGNYGYTF
.,TRBV19,.,TRBJ1-1,TGTGCCAGTAATCACAGGCTAAACACTGAAGCTTTCTTT,CASNHRLNTEAFF
TRBD1,TRBV2,.,TRBJ1-2,TGTGCCAGCAGAACAGGGGGCTTAGGTGGCTACACCTTC,CASRTGGLGGYTF
.,TRBV4-1,.,TRBJ1-1,TGCGCCAGCAGCCTCCAGGGGAACCCTGAAGCTTTCTTT,CASSLQGNPEAFF